These T cell receptor beta chains were read from a single sample in a study of blood T cells in healthy people across ages. TCRdb reprocessed the 5' RACE reads with MiXCR, giving one entry per CDR3 protein. The sample lists 550,000 to 800,000 distinct CDR3 sequences, about a third occurring once. The specimen was blood. Every receptor here comes from an elderly woman in good health. Each CDR3 is given with its conserved first and last residue. Only some rows state a clone size, as once, few, many or a class for expanded clones.

CDR3 | size | J | V
CASRDVNNYGYTF | once | TRBJ1-2 | TRBV27
CASSLQSQETQYF | many | TRBJ2-5 | TRBV12-3/TRBV12-4
CASSFTLAASTDTQYF | - | TRBJ2-3 | TRBV5-1
CASSETSGGASEQFF | few | TRBJ2-1 | TRBV6-1
CASSLGEGSYEQYF | many | TRBJ2-7 | TRBV5-1
CASSSSGWAHYEQYF | - | - | TRBV7-2
CASSQTQTAEQYF | - | TRBJ2-7 | TRBV3-1
CASSAPGLYSNQPQHF | - | TRBJ1-5 | TRBV21-1
CASSYILRGEYGYTF | many | TRBJ1-2 | TRBV6-6
CASSFGTWGTGELFF | - | TRBJ2-2 | TRBV5-1
CASSQGLAGETQYF | many | TRBJ2-5 | TRBV7-7
CASSLAGRVREKLFF | few | TRBJ1-4 | TRBV12-3/TRBV12-4
CASSQDYGGVGSYNEQFF | many | TRBJ2-1 | TRBV4-1
CASSQGTVTGELFF | - | TRBJ2-2 | TRBV3-1
CASSGGGWDYGYTF | many | TRBJ1-2 | TRBV9
CASSYYGNTDTQYF | many | TRBJ2-3 | TRBV6-6
CSASLSGSYGYTF | many | TRBJ1-2 | TRBV20-1
CASSLTPRQGSQPQHF | once | TRBJ1-5 | TRBV5-5
CASSLELANSPLHF | - | TRBJ1-6 | TRBV7-9
CASSLGVGLSTDTQYF | - | TRBJ2-3 | TRBV5-5
CASRRQGDSLNGYGYTF | few | TRBJ1-2 | TRBV12-3/TRBV12-4
CASSSFMGTSTDTQYF | many | TRBJ2-3 | TRBV7-3
CSAIRRSYTDTQYF | many | TRBJ2-3 | TRBV20-1
CASSSGSYTEAFF | - | TRBJ1-1 | TRBV7-3
CASSRGGDSNQPQHF | many | TRBJ1-5 | TRBV7-9
CATSDRTARDYGYTF | many | TRBJ1-2 | TRBV24-1
CASSTPQSSYNEQFF | many | TRBJ2-1 | TRBV27
CASSLAGDRPHYGYTF | - | TRBJ1-2 | TRBV7-2
CSATADATEAFF | few | TRBJ1-1 | TRBV20-1
CASRYGQGPYNEQFF | many | TRBJ2-1 | TRBV12-3/TRBV12-4
CASSESEGKGNEQYF | - | - | TRBV10-2
CSADYGYTF | - | TRBJ1-2 | TRBV20-1
CASSANGVVGPGYTF | - | TRBJ1-2 | TRBV7-2
CASSSLQGRPYNEQFF | - | TRBJ2-1 | TRBV27
CASSLVKGSTEAFF | - | TRBJ1-1 | TRBV7-8
CASSPKTGRAYEQYF | many | TRBJ2-7 | TRBV18
CASRLAGGGGNEQFF | - | TRBJ2-1 | TRBV10-2
CSCRDGGNQPQHF | many | TRBJ1-5 | TRBV29-1
CSVTDRATQETQYF | - | TRBJ2-5 | TRBV29-1
CASSARLAGTGGSSPLHF | few | TRBJ1-6 | TRBV10-2
CSALGQSNYGYTF | many | TRBJ1-2 | TRBV20-1
CASSYDRVYGYTF | - | TRBJ1-2 | TRBV12-3/TRBV12-4
CATHSLPGQGNEQYF | many | - | TRBV27
CASSSSSGNTIYF | few | TRBJ1-3 | TRBV7-2